This entry lists 9 T cell receptor beta chains sequenced from one sample in a study of CD8+CD57+ T cells in acquired aplastic anemia. Genomic DNA acted as the template from which TCR beta VDJ combination and CDR3 sequence profiling were carried out. TCRdb fed the reads into MiXCR, producing one record per CDR3 protein. This repertoire shows under 150,000 distinct CDR3 sequences, around two fifths found once; its top ten account for over 6.5%. Sequencing was performed on sorted CD4+, CD8+, or CD8+CD57+ T cells (not recorded which) from PBMCs. The receptors shown here come from a human donor in good health, serving as a control.

This clonotype has at least ten counts. This chain connects TRBV19 to TRBJ2-1; 10 bases are shared with TRBD2. The length of the CDR3 is 14 residues. Trimming at V came to 4 bases and at J to 7 bases, leaving 4 bases not matched to a gene. CDR1 and CDR2 (germline): LNHDA, SQIVND (reference sequence). CDR3 sequence: CASSTSGRKNEQFF. The DNA for the CDR3 is TGTGCCAGTAGTACTAGCGGGAGAAAAAATGAGCAGTTCTTC.

A note on this clonotype: The CDR3 does not end in the conserved phenylalanine or tryptophan, so this is likely a read error. V gene TRBV29-1 combines with J gene TRBJ1-2, with D perhaps TRBD1 (5 bases). The CDR3 has 12 amino acids. V shed 4 bases and J shed 6 bases, with 12 bases lying between them. The V gene's germline CDR1 is SQVTM and CDR2 ANQGSEA. The CDR3 protein is CSVGSGADGYTL. The CDR3 DNA is TGCAGCGTTGGATCCGGGGCCGATGGCTACACCCTC.

The chain couples TRBV15 to TRBJ1-2; D not certain. Trimming pared 0 bases from V and 12 bases from J, leaving 17 bases between. The CDR3 length is 14 residues. Germline CDR1 LNHNV, CDR2 YYDKDF (reference sequence). Here the CDR3 reads CATSRETVLSGNTF. In nucleotides, the CDR3 is TGTGCCACCAGCAGAGAAACAGTCCTCTCTGGAAACACCTTC. Complete variable domain (other parts from reference TRBV15 and TRBJ1-2): DAMVIQNPRYQVTQFGKPVTLSCSQTLNHNVMYWYQQKSSQAPKLLFHYYDKDFNNEADTPDNFQSRRPNTSFCFLDIRSPGLGDTAMYLCATSRETVLSGNTFGSGTRLTVV.

At least ten counts were recorded for this clonotype. V gene TRBV7-2 combines with J gene TRBJ1-2; D is uncertain. Germline-derived CDR1 and CDR2 are SGHTA and FQGNSA. The CDR3 contains 13 residues. With 1 base removed from V and 7 bases from J, the gap between germline ends came to 10 bases. In DNA form, the CDR3 reads TGTGCCAGCAGCTTAGGGTCTGTAGCTGGCTACACCTTC. This sequence encodes CASSLGSVAGYTF.

The chain is built from TRBV24-1 and TRBJ2-1; D remains unclear. Germline values: CDR1 KGHDR, CDR2 SFDVKD. Trimming pared 4 bases from V and 1 base from J, leaving 10 bases between. The CDR3 sequence is 15 residues long. The CDR3 region has the DNA TGTGCCACCAGTGAGATGGGTTCGTCCTACAATGAGCAGTTCTTC. It codes for CATSEMGSSYNEQFF.

This clonotype was observed a handful of times. The rearrangement links TRBV10-1 to TRBJ1-4; D uncertain. The CDR3 is 8 residues long. V was shortened by 8 bases and J by 16 bases, with 8 bases between the two germline ends. Germline V lookup: CDR1 WNHNN, CDR2 SYGVQD (reference sequence). DNA of the CDR3: TGCGCCAGCGGCGAGGGGTTTTTT. It encodes CASGEGFF.

In this sample, this clonotype turned up a few times. A read error may explain this, as a much larger clone is one base away. The chain recombines TRBV11-1 with TRBJ2-1; D might be TRBD2 (6 bases). CDR1 and CDR2 (germline): SGHAT, FQDESV (reference sequence). This CDR3 region has 15 residues. Written as DNA, the CDR3 is TGTGCCAGCAGCTCGATCGGGAGCTCCTACAATGAGCAGCTCTTC. This translates into CASSSIGSSYNEQLF.

J is TRBJ1-1 and V is TRBV12-3 or TRBV12-4; no clear D gene. The CDR3 covers 15 residues. V was shortened by 2 bases and J by 4 bases, with 14 bases between the two germline ends. The CDR3 reads CASSLTPLSITEAFF. The CDR3 DNA is TGTGCCAGCAGTTTAACCCCCCTCTCGATCACTGAAGCTTTCTTT.

The chain employs TRBV2 and TRBJ2-7; D possibly corresponds to TRBD1 (6 bases). The germline V gene encodes CDR1 SNHLY and CDR2 FYNNEI. V was shortened by 8 bases and J by 5 bases, with 10 bases between the two germline ends. The CDR3 covers 11 residues. The chain's CDR3 is CASHTGHEQYF. The CDR3 DNA sequence: TGTGCCAGCCACACAGGGCACGAGCAGTACTTC.